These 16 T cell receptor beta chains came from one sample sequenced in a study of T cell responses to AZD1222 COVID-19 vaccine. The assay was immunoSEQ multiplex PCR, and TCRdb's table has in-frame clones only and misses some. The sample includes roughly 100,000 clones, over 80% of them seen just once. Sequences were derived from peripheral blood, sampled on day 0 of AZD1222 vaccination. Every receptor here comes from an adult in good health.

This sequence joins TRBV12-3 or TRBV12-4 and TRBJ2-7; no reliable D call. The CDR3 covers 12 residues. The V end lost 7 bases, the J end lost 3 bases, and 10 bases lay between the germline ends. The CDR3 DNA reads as TGTGCCAGCACCCATGTCCTCTACGAGCAGTACTTC. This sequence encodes CASTHVLYEQYF.

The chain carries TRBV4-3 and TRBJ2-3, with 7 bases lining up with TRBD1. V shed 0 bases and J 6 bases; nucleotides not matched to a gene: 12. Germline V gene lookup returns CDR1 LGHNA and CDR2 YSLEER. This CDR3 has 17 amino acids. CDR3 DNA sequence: TGCGCCAGCAGCCAAGAAGGGGACAGTTCCCAGTGGGATACGCAGTATTTT. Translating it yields CASSQEGDSSQWDTQYF.

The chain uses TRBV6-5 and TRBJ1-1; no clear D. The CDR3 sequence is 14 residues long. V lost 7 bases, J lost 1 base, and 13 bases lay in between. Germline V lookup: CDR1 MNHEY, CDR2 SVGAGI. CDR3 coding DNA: TGTGCCAGCACCCACGGCCCGCGGAACACTGAAGCTTTCTTT. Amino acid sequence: CASTHGPRNTEAFF.

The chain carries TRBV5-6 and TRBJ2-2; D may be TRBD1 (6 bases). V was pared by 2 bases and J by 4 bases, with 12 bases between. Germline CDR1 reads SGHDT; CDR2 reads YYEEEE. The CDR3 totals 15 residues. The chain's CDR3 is CASSFPDRFTGELFF. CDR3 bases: TGTGCCAGCAGCTTCCCAGACAGGTTCACCGGGGAGCTGTTTTTT.

CDR3 sequence reads: CASSLTGTNHRTGELFF. CDR3 DNA: TGCGCCAGCAGCTTGACAGGGACTAACCATAGAACCGGGGAGCTGTTTTTT. This rearrangement joins TRBV5-1 to TRBJ2-2, with a tentative D call TRBD2 (7 bases). The CDR3 spans 17 residues. The germline V gene has CDR1 SGHRS and CDR2 YFSETQ. With 1 base removed from V and 5 bases from J, the gap between germline ends came to 18 bases. Combining the CDR3 with reference TRBV5-1 and TRBJ2-2 gives the whole variable domain KAGVTQTPRYLIKTRGQQVTLSCSPISGHRSVSWYQQTPGQGLQFLFEYFSETQRNKGNFPGRFSGRQFSNSRSEMNVSTLELGDSALYLCASSLTGTNHRTGELFFGEGSRLTVL.

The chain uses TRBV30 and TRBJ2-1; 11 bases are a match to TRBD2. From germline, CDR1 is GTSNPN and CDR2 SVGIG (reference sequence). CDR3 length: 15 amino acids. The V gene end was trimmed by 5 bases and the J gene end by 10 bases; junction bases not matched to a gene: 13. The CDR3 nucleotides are TGTGCCTGGCTCCGTTCGACTAGCGGGGTCCTAGAGCAGTTCTTC. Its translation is CAWLRSTSGVLEQFF.

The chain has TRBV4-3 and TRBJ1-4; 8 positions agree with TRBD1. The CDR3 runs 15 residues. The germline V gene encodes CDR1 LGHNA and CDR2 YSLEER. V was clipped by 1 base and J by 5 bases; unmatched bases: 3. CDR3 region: CASSQAPGGNEKLFF. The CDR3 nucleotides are TGCGCCAGCAGCCAAGCCCCAGGGGGCAATGAAAAACTGTTTTTT.

For the CDR3, the DNA is TGCGCCAGCAGCCTCGAACCCCAGCGGGCCCGCACAGATACGCAGTATTTT. Its translation: CASSLEPQRARTDTQYF. The V and J genes are TRBV4-1 and TRBJ2-3; possible D gene TRBD2, 6 bases. V lost 4 bases, J lost 1 base, and 18 bases lay in between. The germline CDR1 and CDR2 sequences are MGHRA and YSYEKL. The CDR3 loop spans 17 amino acids.

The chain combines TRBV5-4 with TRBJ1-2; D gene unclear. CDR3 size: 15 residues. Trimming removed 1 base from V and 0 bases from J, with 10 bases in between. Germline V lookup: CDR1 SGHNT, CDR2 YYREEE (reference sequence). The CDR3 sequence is CASSLYRISNYGYTF. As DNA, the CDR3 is TGTGCCAGCAGCTTGTACAGAATATCTAACTATGGCTACACCTTC.

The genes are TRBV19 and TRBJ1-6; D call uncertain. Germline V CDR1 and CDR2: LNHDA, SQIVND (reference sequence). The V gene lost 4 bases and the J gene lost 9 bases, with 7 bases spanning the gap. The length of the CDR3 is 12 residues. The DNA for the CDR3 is TGTGCCAGTAGTAGCCGGGGTTCACCCCTCCACTTT. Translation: CASSSRGSPLHF.

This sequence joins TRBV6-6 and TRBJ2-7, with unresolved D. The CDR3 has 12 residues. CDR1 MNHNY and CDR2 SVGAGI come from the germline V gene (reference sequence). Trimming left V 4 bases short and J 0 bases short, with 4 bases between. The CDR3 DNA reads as TGTGCCAGCAGTTCTAGCTCCTACGAGCAGTACTTC. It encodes CASSSSSYEQYF.

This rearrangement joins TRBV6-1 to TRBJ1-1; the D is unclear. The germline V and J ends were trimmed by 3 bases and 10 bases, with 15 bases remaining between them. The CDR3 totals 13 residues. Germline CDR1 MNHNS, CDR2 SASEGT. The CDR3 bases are TGTGCCAGCAGTGACGGAGGGTCCGGGGTAGCTTTCTTT. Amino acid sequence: CASSDGGSGVAFF.

In DNA, the CDR3 is TGTGCCAGCAGCTTAACTTACGGAAGCTCCTACGAGCAGTACTTC. Protein product: CASSLTYGSSYEQYF. V and J are TRBV7-2 and TRBJ2-7; no definite D call. The V gene lost 2 bases and the J gene lost 0 bases, with 11 bases spanning the gap. The CDR3 sequence is 15 residues long. CDR1 is SGHTA and CDR2 is FQGNSA in the germline V gene.

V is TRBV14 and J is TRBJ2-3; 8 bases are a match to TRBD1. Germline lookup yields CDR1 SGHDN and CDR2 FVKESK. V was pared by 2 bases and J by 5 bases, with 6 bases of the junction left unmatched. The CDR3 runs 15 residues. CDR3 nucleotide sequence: TGTGCCAGCAGCCAACTCTTGGGGACAGGAGATACGCAGTATTTT. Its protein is CASSQLLGTGDTQYF.

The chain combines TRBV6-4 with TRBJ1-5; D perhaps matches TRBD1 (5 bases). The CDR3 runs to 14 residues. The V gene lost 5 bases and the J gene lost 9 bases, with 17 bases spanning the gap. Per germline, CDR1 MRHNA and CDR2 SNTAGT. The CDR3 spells CASSNGLQGSPQHF. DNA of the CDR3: TGTGCCAGCAGTAACGGACTTCAGGGTTCGCCCCAGCATTTT.

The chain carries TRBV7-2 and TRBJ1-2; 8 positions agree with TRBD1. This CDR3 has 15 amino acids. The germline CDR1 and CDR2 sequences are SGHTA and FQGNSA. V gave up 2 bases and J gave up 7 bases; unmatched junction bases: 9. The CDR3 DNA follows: TGTGCCAGCAGCTTACTTTCCCAGGGGGCGCTTGGCTACACCTTC. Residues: CASSLLSQGALGYTF.